The 3 T cell receptor beta chains given below trace back to one sample, sequenced in a study of tumor-infiltrating lymphocytes in primary liver carcinoma. From unsorted bulk tissue weighing about 20-32 mg, DNA and RNA were co-extracted. Using a constant-region primer together with ProtoScript II reverse transcriptase, TCR beta cDNA was made from around 500 ng of total RNA. For TCR beta, libraries were produced by three nested multiplex PCR rounds using slightly modified ARM-PCR. Both of the initial two PCR rounds ran for approximately 11 cycles and employed TRBV1-TRBV30 forward primers alongside a C-beta reverse primer. In TCRdb, the multiplex PCR reads were re-called with MiXCR into one record per CDR3 protein. Among more than 45,000 distinct CDR3 sequences, about 77% were seen once, and the ten largest hold roughly 25%. The sequencing input was liver tumor tissue from sampling region 5. Subset noted: tumor region T5, tumor centre. These receptors came from a man aged 35-49 years with primary liver carcinoma and hepatitis B virus infection.

V gene TRBV11-2 combines with J gene TRBJ2-1, with 7 bases lining up with TRBD2. The V segment lost 6 bases and the J segment 5 bases; nucleotides outside the gene matches: 10. This CDR3 comprises 15 residues. Germline V gives CDR1 SGHAT, CDR2 FQNNGV. The CDR3 DNA follows: TGTGCCAGCAGTATTAGCGGGCCACCCGACAATGAGCAGTTCTTC. It encodes CASSISGPPDNEQFF.

As regards this clonotype: At one end, the junction sequence differs from germline, possibly due to a read error. The chain carries TRBV30 and TRBJ2-2; the match to TRBD2 covers 10 bases. Germline V gene sequence: CDR1 GTSNPN, CDR2 SVGIG (reference sequence). The CDR3 consists of 16 residues. The CDR3 loop is CALSAFGTSEPGEPFF. DNA of the CDR3: TGTGCCTTGAGTGCCTTTGGGACTAGCGAGCCCGGGGAACCGTTTTTT.

The table lists this clonotype with a count of one. The junction departs from germline at one end; a sequencing error may be responsible. V usage is TRBV29-1 and J usage is TRBJ2-2, with 7 bases aligning to TRBD2. Germline loops: CDR1 SQVTM, CDR2 ANQGSEA. CDR3 size: 15 residues. CDR3 region: CSVESCGRRTGELFF. The CDR3 DNA follows: TGCAGCGTTGAATCGTGCGGGAGAAGGACCGGGGAGCTGTTCTTT.